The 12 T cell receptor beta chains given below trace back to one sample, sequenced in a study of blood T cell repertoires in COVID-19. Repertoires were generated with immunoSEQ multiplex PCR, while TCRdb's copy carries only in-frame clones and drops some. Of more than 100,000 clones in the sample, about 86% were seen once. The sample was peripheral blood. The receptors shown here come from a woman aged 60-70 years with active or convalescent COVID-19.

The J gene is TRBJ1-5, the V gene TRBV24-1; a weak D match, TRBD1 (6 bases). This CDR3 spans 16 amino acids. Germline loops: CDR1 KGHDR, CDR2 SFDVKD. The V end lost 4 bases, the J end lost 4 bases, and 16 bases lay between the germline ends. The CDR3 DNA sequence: TGTGCCACCAGTGACTCGAAGACAGGTAAAAATCAGCCCCAGCATTTT. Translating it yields CATSDSKTGKNQPQHF.

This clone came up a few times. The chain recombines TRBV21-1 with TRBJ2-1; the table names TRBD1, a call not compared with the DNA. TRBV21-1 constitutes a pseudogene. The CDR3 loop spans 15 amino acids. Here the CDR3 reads CASTMEGGYYNEQFF. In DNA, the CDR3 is TGTGCCAGCACCATGGAAGGGGGCTACTACAATGAGCAGTTCTTC.

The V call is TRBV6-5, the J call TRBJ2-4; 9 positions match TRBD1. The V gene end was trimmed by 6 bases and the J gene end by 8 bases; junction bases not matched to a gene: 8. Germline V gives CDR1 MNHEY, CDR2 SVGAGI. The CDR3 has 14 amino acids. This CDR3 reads CASRPDRGRDIQYF. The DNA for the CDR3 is TGTGCCAGCAGGCCCGACAGGGGGAGAGACATTCAGTACTTC.

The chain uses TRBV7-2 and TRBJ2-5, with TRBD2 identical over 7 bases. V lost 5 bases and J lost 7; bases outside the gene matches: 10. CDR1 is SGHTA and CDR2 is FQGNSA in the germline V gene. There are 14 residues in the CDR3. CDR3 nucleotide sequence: TGTGCCAGCAGCCCAGACAGCGGGACTATGACCCAGTACTTC. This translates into CASSPDSGTMTQYF.

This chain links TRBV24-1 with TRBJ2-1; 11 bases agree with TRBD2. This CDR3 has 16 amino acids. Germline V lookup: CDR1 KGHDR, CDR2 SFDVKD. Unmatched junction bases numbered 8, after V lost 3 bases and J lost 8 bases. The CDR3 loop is CATSDLSGRAIYEQFF. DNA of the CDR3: TGTGCCACCAGTGATCTTAGCGGGAGGGCCATATATGAGCAGTTCTTC.

The CDR3 region is CASSDGQGKVKRGYTF. CDR3 DNA sequence: TGTGCCAGCAGTGATGGGCAGGGAAAAGTCAAACGTGGCTACACCTTC. This sequence joins TRBV6-1 and TRBJ1-2, with a weak D call TRBD1 (5 bases). The CDR3 consists of 16 residues. The ends were cut back, 3 bases at V and 7 bases at J, with 21 bases in the middle. Germline V CDR1 and CDR2: MNHNS, SASEGT.

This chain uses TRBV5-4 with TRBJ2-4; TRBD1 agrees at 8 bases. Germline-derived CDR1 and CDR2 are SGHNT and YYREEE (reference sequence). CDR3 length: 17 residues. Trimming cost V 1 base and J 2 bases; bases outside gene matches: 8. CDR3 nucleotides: TGTGCCAGCAGCTTGAAAACACAGGGGGTGTCCAAAAACATTCAGTACTTC. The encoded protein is CASSLKTQGVSKNIQYF.

In nucleotides, the CDR3 is TGTGCCAGCAGCACCATTTGGGGAGTCTATGGCTACACCTTC. Protein: CASSTIWGVYGYTF. The chain combines TRBV5-6 with TRBJ1-2; D unclear. Trimming cost V 4 bases and J 4 bases, with 14 bases left between them. This CDR3 is built from 14 residues. The germline V gene has CDR1 SGHDT and CDR2 YYEEEE.

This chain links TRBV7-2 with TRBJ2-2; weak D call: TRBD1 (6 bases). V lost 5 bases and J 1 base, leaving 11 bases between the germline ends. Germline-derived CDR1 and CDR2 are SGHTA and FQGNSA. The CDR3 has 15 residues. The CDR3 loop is CASSPQDRNTGELFF. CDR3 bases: TGTGCCAGCAGCCCACAGGACAGGAACACCGGGGAGCTGTTTTTT.

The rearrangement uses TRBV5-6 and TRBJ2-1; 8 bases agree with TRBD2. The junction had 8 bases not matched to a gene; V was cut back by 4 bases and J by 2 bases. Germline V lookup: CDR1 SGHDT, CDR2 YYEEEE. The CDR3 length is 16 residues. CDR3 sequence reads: CASSPGGVAPYNEQFF. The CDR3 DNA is TGTGCCAGCAGCCCGGGAGGGGTGGCCCCCTACAATGAGCAGTTCTTC.

The CDR3 DNA reads TGCGCCAGCGCGGCGGGGACTACTACCTGGGCAGAGACCCAGTACTTC. This translates into CASAAGTTTWAETQYF. This rearrangement joins TRBV4-1 to TRBJ2-5; 7 bases map to TRBD2. This CDR3 contains 16 residues. Germline V gene sequence: CDR1 MGHRA, CDR2 YSYEKL. The ends lost 8 bases at V and 4 bases at J; junction bases unmatched: 16.

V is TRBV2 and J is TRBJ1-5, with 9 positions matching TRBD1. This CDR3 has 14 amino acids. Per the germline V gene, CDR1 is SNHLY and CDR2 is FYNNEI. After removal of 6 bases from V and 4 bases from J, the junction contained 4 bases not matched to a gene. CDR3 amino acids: CASRAGTGNQPQHF. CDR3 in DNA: TGTGCCAGCAGAGCCGGGACAGGGAATCAGCCCCAGCATTTT.